The 27 T cell receptor beta chains presented below share a single source sample, sequenced in a study of blood T cell repertoires in COVID-19. Using immunoSEQ multiplex PCR, the repertoire was profiled, and TCRdb retains in-frame clones only, with some absent. Among about 60,000 clones listed, roughly 88% were seen once. Sequencing input: peripheral blood. These receptor sequences come from a man in his sixties with acute or convalescent COVID-19.

The chain combines TRBV28 with TRBJ2-2, with a tentative D call TRBD1 (6 bases). V dropped 4 bases and J dropped 5 bases, with 14 bases sitting between them. CDR1 is MDHEN and CDR2 is SYDVKM in the germline V gene. The CDR3 consists of 15 residues. The CDR3 nucleotides are TGTGCCAGCAGTTGGACTCAAGGGGGAACCGGGGAGCTGTTTTTT. Its translation: CASSWTQGGTGELFF. The full variable domain, its missing parts supplied by reference TRBV28 and TRBJ2-2, is DVKVTQSSRYLVKRTGEKVFLECVQDMDHENMFWYRQDPGLGLRLIYFSYDVKMKEKGDIPEGYSVSREKKERFSLILESASTNQTSMYLCASSWTQGGTGELFFGEGSRLTVL.

The V gene is TRBV10-3, the J gene TRBJ2-7; 12 bases fit TRBD2. V shed 4 bases, J shed 3 bases, and the junction held 7 bases outside the gene matches. Germline CDR1 is ENHRY and CDR2 is SYGVKD. The CDR3 is 16 residues long. The CDR3 bases are TGTGCCATCAGTGGTGGACTAGCGGGGAAAAGCTACGAGCAGTACTTC. Its protein product is CAISGGLAGKSYEQYF.

The chain is built from TRBV6-2 or TRBV6-3 and TRBJ2-7, with 11 bases lining up with TRBD2. This CDR3 has 15 residues. The germline CDR1 and CDR2 sequences are MNHEY and SVGEGT. J was trimmed by 6 bases and V by 5 bases; bases with no gene match: 9. CDR3 DNA: TGTGCCAGCAGTAACCGACTAGCGGGAAGAGTCGAGCAGTACTTC. This codes for CASSNRLAGRVEQYF.

V is TRBV9 and J is TRBJ1-2, with D unclear. The germline V gene has CDR1 SGDLS and CDR2 YYNGEE. V lost 4 bases, J lost 5 bases, and 9 bases lay in between. The CDR3 extends over 12 amino acids. Here the CDR3 DNA reads TGTGCCAGCAGCAACGAGGGATATGGCTACACCTTC. Translation: CASSNEGYGYTF.

The rearrangement uses TRBV6-6 and TRBJ2-5; TRBD1 agrees at 12 bases. V trimming: 6 bases; J trimming: 5 bases; junction bases outside the gene matches: 10. CDR1 and CDR2 from the germline V gene are MNHNY and SVGAGI (reference sequence). The CDR3 loop spans 16 amino acids. The CDR3 sequence is CASRLGQGALHETQYF. CDR3 bases: TGTGCCAGCAGACTGGGACAGGGGGCTTTACACGAGACCCAGTACTTC.

This clone was counted between two and nine times. The chain has TRBV2 and TRBJ2-7; D might be TRBD1 (5 bases). Trimming stripped 6 bases from V and 9 bases from J, with 9 bases between. The CDR3 contains 10 residues. The germline gives CDR1 SNHLY, CDR2 FYNNEI. The CDR3 DNA sequence: TGTGCCAGCAGGAGGACATCGCAGTACTTC. The encoded protein is CASRRTSQYF.

The chain has TRBV2 and TRBJ2-6, with D possibly being TRBD2 (6 bases). Germline V gives CDR1 SNHLY, CDR2 FYNNEI. Trimming removed 4 bases at V and 4 bases at J, with 14 bases between. This CDR3 contains 16 residues. The CDR3 coding sequence is TGTGCCAGCAGTGGGGTGGCGGGGCAAGGGGCCAACGTCCTGACTTTC. Protein product: CASSGVAGQGANVLTF.

This chain uses TRBV9 with TRBJ1-2, with 7 nucleotides matching TRBD1. Germline CDR1 reads SGDLS; CDR2 reads YYNGEE. V was pared by 3 bases and J by 6 bases, with 8 bases of the junction left unmatched. The CDR3 runs 14 residues. The DNA of the CDR3 is TGTGCCAGCAGCGCCGAACAGGGGAAGGATGGCTACACCTTC. It encodes CASSAEQGKDGYTF.

As DNA, the CDR3 is TGTGCCACCAGTTACGGGGGCAATCAGCCCCAGCATTTT. Protein sequence: CATSYGGNQPQHF. This chain links TRBV24-1 with TRBJ1-5; D not resolved. Germline CDR1 reads KGHDR; CDR2 reads SFDVKD. This CDR3 contains 13 residues. Between the trimmed V and J ends, which lost 6 bases and 2 bases, there was a span of 7 bases.

The chain carries TRBV13 and TRBJ1-6; 10 nucleotides line up with TRBD1. The CDR3 consists of 14 residues. The J segment lost 7 bases and the V segment lost 5 bases, leaving 2 bases of the junction unmatched. The germline V gene has CDR1 PRHDT and CDR2 FYEKMQ (reference sequence). The CDR3 DNA is TGTGCCAGCAGCCGGGGACAGGGGAATTCACCCCTCCACTTT. Residues: CASSRGQGNSPLHF.

This clone was seen many times. The rearrangement uses TRBV10-1 and TRBJ2-1, with D perhaps TRBD2 (6 bases). Germline V gene sequence: CDR1 WNHNN, CDR2 SYGVQD (reference sequence). Trimming stripped 3 bases from V and 9 bases from J, with 12 bases between. The CDR3 consists of 13 residues. The CDR3 DNA is TGCGCCAGCAGTGAAGGAGGAGGGAGTGAGCAGTTCTTC. As protein: CASSEGGGSEQFF.

DNA of the CDR3: TGTGCCTGCCCCGGGACTAGCGGTAACACCGGGGAGCTGTTTTTT. This translates into CACPGTSGNTGELFF. This chain links TRBV30 with TRBJ2-2; TRBD2 matches at 11 bases. CDR3 length: 15 amino acids. The trim removed 6 bases at V and 2 bases at J, leaving 5 bases unmatched. Germline V gives CDR1 GTSNPN, CDR2 SVGIG (reference sequence).

V usage is TRBV19 and J usage is TRBJ1-5; D call uncertain. Looked up from germline, CDR1 is LNHDA and CDR2 is SQIVND (reference sequence). V lost 6 bases, J lost 3 bases, and 12 bases lay in between. This CDR3 comprises 14 residues. CDR3 bases: TGTGCCAGTAGAAGAGAGGGTTTCAATCAGCCCCAGCATTTT. Protein: CASRREGFNQPQHF. Looking up the rest from reference TRBV19 and TRBJ1-5 gives the full variable domain: DGGITQSPKYLFRKEGQNVTLSCEQNLNHDAMYWYRQDPGQGLRLIYYSQIVNDFQKGDIAEGYSVSREKKESFPLTVTSAQKNPTAFYLCASRREGFNQPQHFGDGTRLSIL.

The V call is TRBV7-9, the J call TRBJ2-7; possibly TRBD1 for D (6 bases). The germline V gene has CDR1 SEHNR and CDR2 FQNEAQ (reference sequence). CDR3 length equals 15 residues. Trimming took 5 bases from V and 0 from J, leaving 14 bases between them. The CDR3 DNA is TGTGCCAGCAGCCCTGGCAGAGGGGGCTCCTACGAGCAGTACTTC. Its translation: CASSPGRGGSYEQYF.

The chain is built from TRBV11-2 and TRBJ1-1, with 8 bases aligning to TRBD1. Looked up from germline, CDR1 is SGHAT and CDR2 is FQNNGV. V was pared by 1 base and J by 4 bases, with 5 bases of the junction left unmatched. CDR3 length: 15 residues. CDR3 residues: CASSLGTGRGTEAFF. The CDR3 DNA sequence: TGTGCCAGCAGCTTAGGGACAGGGAGGGGCACTGAAGCTTTCTTT. The complete variable domain, with remaining parts taken from reference TRBV11-2 and TRBJ1-1, reads EAGVAQSPRYKIIEKRQSVAFWCNPISGHATLYWYQQILGQGPKLLIQFQNNGVVDDSQLPKDRFSAERLKGVDSTLKIQPAKLEDSAVYLCASSLGTGRGTEAFFGQGTRLTVV.

This clone was counted only a few times. J is TRBJ1-2 and V is TRBV6-7; D gene ambiguous. TRBV6-7 is noted as an ORF with a role that remains uncertain. The CDR3 consists of 14 residues. Trimming took off 2 bases at V and 7 bases at J, with 14 bases between the two ends. In DNA, the CDR3 is TGTGCCAGCAGTTACCCTGGTGGCGGAGGTGGCTACACCTTC. Its protein product is CASSYPGGGGGYTF.

V is TRBV5-1 and J is TRBJ2-2; a weak D match, TRBD2 (6 bases). In germline, CDR1 is SGHRS, CDR2 YFSETQ. Deletions cut 2 bases from V and 4 bases from J, with 12 bases between. The CDR3 is 15 residues long. The CDR3 nucleotides are TGCGCCAGCAGCTTCGGGGGTCAGGGCACCGGGGAGCTGTTTTTT. Translated: CASSFGGQGTGELFF.

The V and J genes are TRBV7-8 and TRBJ2-6; a possible D gene is TRBD1 (5 bases). The V end lost 1 base, the J end lost 0 bases, and 10 bases lay between the germline ends. Germline V lookup: CDR1 SGHVS, CDR2 FQNEAQ. This CDR3 spans 17 amino acids. CDR3 DNA: TGTGCCAGCAGCTTAGAAGGGGCGCCCTCTGGGGCCAACGTCCTGACTTTC. Encoded protein: CASSLEGAPSGANVLTF.

The rearrangement uses TRBV12-2 and TRBJ1-6; the table's TRBD1 call for D was not verified on the DNA. TRBV12-2 is recorded as a pseudogene. The CDR3 is 19 residues long. The CDR3 DNA sequence: TGTGCAAGTCGCTTAGCCCCGACAGGGGCTTTGGCCTATAATTCACCCCTCCACTTT. As protein: CASRLAPTGALAYNSPLHF.

The CDR3 DNA follows: TGCGCCAGCAGCTTGGGCCGGTACGAGCAGTACTTC. Protein sequence: CASSLGRYEQYF. The chain carries TRBV5-1 and TRBJ2-7; no definite D call. This CDR3 contains 12 residues. CDR1 and CDR2 (germline): SGHRS, YFSETQ. Trimming pared 0 bases from V and 4 bases from J, leaving 5 bases between.

The CDR3 protein is CASSQDLAGGVNEQFF. Here the CDR3 DNA reads TGTGCCAGCAGCCAAGATTTAGCGGGAGGGGTCAATGAGCAGTTCTTC. The chain has TRBV4-2 and TRBJ2-1; TRBD2 matches 11 bases. The CDR3 is 16 residues long. The germline CDR1 and CDR2 sequences are LGHNA and YNFKEQ. V lost 0 bases and J lost 6; bases outside the gene matches: 4.

This clone appeared a few times. A read error may produce the germline difference seen at one junction end. This chain joins TRBV5-4 and TRBJ1-6; D remains unclear. Germline V lookup: CDR1 SGHNT, CDR2 YYREEE (reference sequence). There are 15 residues in the CDR3. CDR3 region: CASTLRGSYNSPLHF. The DNA of the CDR3 is TGTGCCAGCACCTTGCGGGGCTCCTATAATTCACCCCTCCACTTT.

The V and J genes are TRBV29-1 and TRBJ1-3; the D gene is possibly TRBD1 (6 bases). The germline V and J ends were trimmed by 7 bases and 0 bases, with 16 bases remaining between them. Germline CDR1 and CDR2: SQVTM and ANQGSEA. The CDR3 has 15 residues. The CDR3 is CSARQATGSGNTIYF. For the CDR3, the DNA is TGCAGCGCAAGACAGGCCACCGGCTCTGGAAACACCATATATTTT.

This rearrangement joins TRBV28 to TRBJ1-3; a weak D match, TRBD1 (6 bases). CDR3 length: 17 amino acids. Germline V lookup: CDR1 MDHEN, CDR2 SYDVKM. V lost 3 bases, J lost 0 bases, and 15 bases lay in between. CDR3 loop: CASSFPSDRRSGNTIYF. CDR3 nucleotides: TGTGCCAGCAGTTTCCCCTCCGACAGGCGCTCTGGAAACACCATATATTTT.

The count of this clone is one. The rearrangement links TRBV3-1 (or the pseudogene TRBV3-2) to TRBJ1-6, with 8 bases that match TRBD1. The trim removed 5 bases at V and 6 bases at J, leaving 6 bases unmatched. The CDR3 contains 15 residues. Germline V gene lookup returns CDR1 LGHDT and CDR2 YNNKEL (reference sequence). The CDR3 sequence is CASSFGDRTNSPLHF. The CDR3 DNA reads as TGTGCCAGCAGCTTTGGGGACAGGACTAATTCACCCCTCCACTTT.

V is TRBV28 and J is TRBJ1-6; D not resolved. The CDR3 runs to 18 residues. Trimming shortened V by 2 bases and J by 0 bases, and 14 bases separated the two germline ends. Germline CDR1 and CDR2: MDHEN and SYDVKM. The CDR3 DNA sequence: TGTGCCAGCAGTTTAGCCCACAGCTCAAGCTCCTATAATTCACCCCTCCACTTT. It specifies CASSLAHSSSSYNSPLHF.

The chain couples TRBV7-9 to TRBJ2-4; the D gene is possibly TRBD2 (5 bases). V lost 2 bases, J lost 0 bases, and 8 bases lay in between. Germline CDR1 and CDR2: SEHNR and FQNEAQ (reference sequence). This CDR3 has 15 amino acids. The CDR3 reads CASSLSAGAKNIQYF. The DNA for the CDR3 is TGTGCCAGCAGCTTATCTGCGGGAGCCAAAAACATTCAGTACTTC.